The sequence of this TCR beta chain was determined in a study of blood T cell repertoires in COVID-19. Study as a whole: Some COVID-19 samples were acute and others convalescent; all came from the United States, Italy and Spain.

Per the original data handling: Reference gene primer amplification in the assay estimated nucleated cell counts. The protocol was immunoSEQ multiplex PCR, while the TCRdb copy is restricted to in-frame clones and leaves out a portion. The V and J calls and clone size are taken from that table; D and trimming were inferred from the DNA. The sample has approximately 250,000 clones; 75% to 90% are singletons. This CDR3 contains 13 residues. Deletions cut 6 bases from V and 3 bases from J, with 9 bases between. Those enrolled, adults aged roughly 18 to 89 years, came from around 24 US areas. Allocation to cohorts depended on clinical history reported by the participants.

This chain connects TRBV12-3 or TRBV12-4 to TRBJ2-1, with D possibly matching TRBD2 (5 bases). The TCR was taken from a woman younger than 45 with acute COVID-19. The sequenced sample consisted of PBMCs or T cells enriched from blood (not recorded which). This chain's CDR3 is CASRRDHYNEQFF. DNA of the CDR3: TGTGCCAGCAGGAGGGATCACTACAATGAGCAGTTCTTC.